The 30 T cell receptor beta chains below come from one sample, sequenced in a study of blood T cell repertoires in COVID-19. Sequencing used immunoSEQ multiplex PCR; TCRdb keeps in-frame clones, though not all of them. The sample holds tens of thousands of clones, about nine tenths seen once. Sequencing was carried out using peripheral blood. All receptors come from a man aged 55-75 years with active COVID-19.

This rearrangement joins TRBV7-2 to TRBJ2-5; D possibly corresponds to TRBD2 (6 bases). The CDR3 totals 15 residues. The ends were cut back, 5 bases at V and 2 bases at J, with 15 bases in the middle. CDR1 and CDR2 (germline): SGHTA, FQGNSA. The chain's CDR3 is CASSARGTSQETQYF. CDR3 in DNA: TGTGCCAGCAGCGCCCGCGGGACTTCACAAGAGACCCAGTACTTC.

This clone turned up a few times. The J gene is TRBJ1-2, the V gene TRBV7-9; the match to TRBD1 covers 7 bases. From germline, CDR1 is SEHNR and CDR2 FQNEAQ (reference sequence). V gave up 6 bases and J gave up 6 bases; unmatched junction bases: 7. The CDR3 runs to 13 residues. In DNA, the CDR3 is TGTGCCAGCAGTCCGACAGGGATTGATGGCTACACCTTC. Translation gives CASSPTGIDGYTF.

The rearrangement joins TRBV3-1 (or the pseudogene TRBV3-2) to TRBJ2-1; weak D call: TRBD2 (6 bases). V was pared by 0 bases and J by 8 bases, with 20 bases between. Germline lookup yields CDR1 LGHDT and CDR2 YNNKEL (reference sequence). The CDR3 runs to 17 residues. Here the CDR3 DNA reads TGTGCCAGCAGCCAAGATTTTGCGGGGCCAAAGCCATATGAGCAGTTCTTC. Translation gives CASSQDFAGPKPYEQFF.

The chain employs TRBV13 and TRBJ2-5; 7 nucleotides align to TRBD2. Per the germline V gene, CDR1 is PRHDT and CDR2 is FYEKMQ (reference sequence). The CDR3 sequence is 19 residues long. With 3 bases clipped from V and 5 bases from J, the junction kept 21 bases outside the gene matches. The CDR3 DNA reads as TGTGCCAGCAGCTTTAGGTTCGGGCTAGCGGATGCCGGGGGGGAGACCCAGTACTTC. It translates to CASSFRFGLADAGGETQYF.

V gene TRBV4-2 combines with J gene TRBJ1-2; 8 nucleotides align to TRBD1. Trimming at V came to 0 bases and at J to 4 bases, leaving 7 bases not matched to a gene. Per germline, CDR1 LGHNA and CDR2 YNFKEQ. The CDR3 extends over 16 amino acids. CDR3 residues: CASSQELTGGFYGYTF. The DNA for the CDR3 is TGTGCCAGCAGCCAAGAATTAACAGGGGGGTTCTATGGCTACACCTTC.

The genes are TRBV10-1 and TRBJ2-5, with D possibly matching TRBD1 (6 bases). The CDR3 contains 13 residues. The V gene lost 2 bases and the J gene lost 5 bases, with 9 bases spanning the gap. From germline, CDR1 is WNHNN and CDR2 SYGVQD (reference sequence). The DNA for the CDR3 is TGCGCCAGCAGTGAGCACAGGGAGGAGACCCAGTACTTC. The encoded protein is CASSEHREETQYF.

The chain carries TRBV6-2 or TRBV6-3 and TRBJ2-1; D possibly corresponds to TRBD1 (6 bases). V lost 4 bases and J 3 bases, leaving 13 bases between the germline ends. Germline CDR1 and CDR2: MNHEY and SVGEGT. This CDR3 comprises 15 residues. The CDR3 DNA reads as TGTGCCAGCAGTTTTTGGGGGCAAAGCTACAATGAGCAGTTCTTC. Translating gives CASSFWGQSYNEQFF.

The chain combines TRBV12-1 with TRBJ2-3; the table's D call of TRBD2 was not tested on the DNA. TRBV12-1 is flagged as a pseudogene. This CDR3 region has 23 residues. This CDR3 reads CASSLVSGTLAPEKGPPTDTQYF. Here the CDR3 DNA reads TGTGCCAGCAGCTTAGTGTCGGGTACACTAGCTCCTGAAAAAGGGCCTCCCACAGATACGCAGTATTTT.

V usage is TRBV19 and J usage is TRBJ2-1, with a possible D match to TRBD1 (5 bases). V lost 5 bases, J lost 5 bases, and 22 bases lay in between. Germline CDR1 and CDR2: LNHDA and SQIVND (reference sequence). This CDR3 comprises 17 residues. The CDR3 DNA reads TGTGCCAGTAGTCGTGTCGGACAAGGCCCAACAGACAATGAGCAGTTCTTC. Residues: CASSRVGQGPTDNEQFF.

The chain couples TRBV5-1 to TRBJ1-2; 7 bases fit TRBD1. Trimming at V came to 4 bases and at J to 5 bases, leaving 8 bases not matched to a gene. Looked up from germline, CDR1 is SGHRS and CDR2 is YFSETQ. There are 14 residues in the CDR3. The CDR3 sequence is CASSTGQTGYGYTF. CDR3 DNA sequence: TGCGCCAGCAGCACGGGACAGACGGGATATGGCTACACCTTC.

This clone came up a few times. The chain uses TRBV5-4 and TRBJ1-2, with TRBD1 matching 12 bases. CDR1 is SGHNT, CDR2 YYREEE, per germline (reference sequence). The length of the CDR3 is 16 residues. V was clipped by 4 bases and J by 4 bases; unmatched bases: 8. The CDR3 here is CASSRDRGLLIYGYTF. The CDR3 DNA follows: TGTGCCAGCAGCCGGGACAGGGGGCTCCTGATCTATGGCTACACCTTC.

V gene TRBV7-2 combines with J gene TRBJ2-5, with D perhaps matching TRBD1 (5 bases). In germline, CDR1 is SGHTA, CDR2 FQGNSA. V was trimmed by 1 base and J by 7 bases, leaving 10 bases between them. This CDR3 spans 13 amino acids. The CDR3 protein is CASSLEGLGTQYF. Here the CDR3 DNA reads TGTGCCAGCAGCTTAGAGGGGCTGGGGACCCAGTACTTC.

The chain has TRBV6-2 or TRBV6-3 and TRBJ2-2, with 11 positions matching TRBD2. The V gene's germline CDR1 is MNHEY and CDR2 SVGEGT. The CDR3 runs 16 residues. Trimming at V came to 4 bases and at J to 7 bases, leaving 8 bases not matched to a gene. The CDR3: CASSSGTSGLFGELFF. CDR3 nucleotide sequence: TGTGCCAGCAGTTCCGGGACTAGCGGACTTTTCGGGGAGCTGTTTTTT.

The chain is built from TRBV4-1 and TRBJ2-3, with D possibly being TRBD2 (5 bases). V lost 4 bases, J lost 4 bases, and 15 bases lay in between. The CDR3 is 15 amino acids. CDR1 and CDR2 from the germline V gene are MGHRA and YSYEKL. The CDR3 DNA sequence: TGCGCCAGCAGCCCTCGGGCCGACGGGGCAGATACGCAGTATTTT. This codes for CASSPRADGADTQYF.

The table lists this clone with a count of one. The CDR3 loop is CASSVDKNTEAFF. The CDR3 DNA follows: TGTGCCAGCAGTGTGGACAAGAACACTGAAGCTTTCTTT. The chain joins TRBV2 to TRBJ1-1; D perhaps matches TRBD1 (5 bases). This CDR3 has 13 residues. Trimming cost V 4 bases and J 1 base, with 7 bases left between them. Germline V gene data show CDR1 as SNHLY and CDR2 as FYNNEI.

This clone was picked up one time. V gene TRBV25-1 combines with J gene TRBJ2-4; 8 nucleotides match TRBD2. The CDR3 is 14 amino acids. The germline V gene encodes CDR1 MGHDK and CDR2 SYGVNS. The V and J ends lost 3 bases and 8 bases, in that order; junction bases with no gene match: 6. The CDR3 DNA sequence: TGTGCCAGCAGTGATTGGCGGGAGGTGGACATTCAGTACTTC. Translating gives CASSDWREVDIQYF.

The count of this clone is one. The chain is built from TRBV19 and TRBJ2-7; possible D gene TRBD1, 6 bases. CDR3 length: 15 amino acids. The germline V and J ends were trimmed by 1 base and 7 bases, with 17 bases remaining between them. Germline loops: CDR1 LNHDA, CDR2 SQIVND (reference sequence). This chain's CDR3 is CASSIGNQGLGEQYF. CDR3 nucleotide sequence: TGTGCCAGTAGTATAGGCAACCAGGGGCTCGGGGAGCAGTACTTC.

The sample holds a few counts of this clone. The genes are TRBV27 and TRBJ2-3; 7 bases map to TRBD2. The CDR3 contains 15 residues. From germline, CDR1 is MNHEY and CDR2 SMNVEV (reference sequence). V trimming: 0 bases; J trimming: 6 bases; junction bases outside the gene matches: 6. The CDR3 region has the DNA TGTGCCAGCAGTTTATCGGGGCCCGGGGGGGATACGCAGTATTTT. This sequence encodes CASSLSGPGGDTQYF.

The chain has TRBV4-3 and TRBJ2-1, with 7 bases fitting TRBD2. The CDR3 covers 18 residues. Germline trimming cut 0 bases from V and 6 bases from J; bases unmatched to any gene: 14. Germline CDR1 reads LGHNA; CDR2 reads YSLEER. In DNA form, the CDR3 reads TGCGCCAGCAGCCAAGATCTCAGCGGGGCCATTCCTTTCAATGAGCAGTTCTTC. Protein: CASSQDLSGAIPFNEQFF.

The chain carries TRBV3-1 (or the pseudogene TRBV3-2) and TRBJ2-7; tentatively, D is TRBD1 (6 bases). The germline gives CDR1 LGHDT, CDR2 YNNKEL (reference sequence). The CDR3 totals 13 residues. V lost 4 bases and J 2 bases, leaving 9 bases between the germline ends. CDR3 in amino acids: CASSLNRAYEQYF. CDR3 coding DNA: TGTGCCAGCAGCCTAAACAGGGCCTACGAGCAGTACTTC.

The chain combines TRBV30 with TRBJ1-5; no clear D gene. The ends were cut back, 0 bases at V and 5 bases at J, with 14 bases in the middle. In germline, CDR1 is GTSNPN, CDR2 SVGIG (reference sequence). This CDR3 has 15 amino acids. The CDR3 protein is CAWSVAYLGDQPQHF. As DNA, the CDR3 is TGTGCCTGGAGTGTGGCCTATCTCGGGGATCAGCCCCAGCATTTT.

The CDR3 DNA reads as TGTGCCAGACGGGGACAGCCGGGCACTGAAGCTTTCTTT. Encoded protein: CARRGQPGTEAFF. The chain carries TRBV25-1 and TRBJ1-1; 7 bases line up with TRBD1. Germline assignment: CDR1 MGHDK and CDR2 SYGVNS. The CDR3 runs to 13 residues. V was pared by 9 bases and J by 4 bases, with 8 bases of the junction left unmatched.

The chain joins TRBV6-7 to TRBJ1-5; the match to TRBD1 covers 9 bases. TRBV6-7 is an open reading frame whose function is uncertain. The V and J ends lost 2 bases and 9 bases, in that order; junction bases with no gene match: 11. The CDR3 totals 16 residues. DNA of the CDR3: TGTGCCAGCAGTTACAAAGGGGACAGGGACGCACGGCCCCAGCATTTT. Protein sequence: CASSYKGDRDARPQHF.

This chain links TRBV7-2 with TRBJ2-4, with 7 bases lining up with TRBD1. The CDR3 runs 16 residues. Trimming at V came to 5 bases and at J to 6 bases, leaving 13 bases not matched to a gene. CDR1 is SGHTA and CDR2 is FQGNSA in the germline V gene. The CDR3 protein is CASSETGSVRGNIQYF. CDR3 nucleotide sequence: TGTGCCAGCAGCGAGACAGGGTCCGTCCGAGGAAACATTCAGTACTTC. The variable domain in full, completed from reference TRBV7-2 and TRBJ2-4, reads GAGVSQSPSNKVTEKGKDVELRCDPISGHTALYWYRQSLGQGLEFLIYFQGNSAPDKSGLPSDRFSAERTGGSVSTLTIQRTQQEDSAVYLCASSETGSVRGNIQYFGAGTRLSVL.

This clone was seen a single time. This chain connects TRBV4-2 to TRBJ2-1; possibly TRBD2 for D (7 bases). Germline V gene sequence: CDR1 LGHNA, CDR2 YNFKEQ. The CDR3 has 16 residues. Trimming left V 2 bases short and J 2 bases short, with 13 bases between. The CDR3 region is CASSQTGGPPYNEQFF. The CDR3 DNA follows: TGTGCCAGCAGCCAAACCGGGGGGCCCCCCTACAATGAGCAGTTCTTC.

The V and J genes are TRBV6-2 or TRBV6-3 and TRBJ2-7; TRBD1 aligns across 8 bases. The germline CDR1 and CDR2 sequences are MNHEY and SVGEGT. Trimming took 5 bases from V and 3 from J; bases not matched to a gene: 3. The CDR3 length is 13 residues. CDR3 coding DNA: TGTGCCAGCAGTCCCACAGGGGGCTACGAGCAGTACTTC. It encodes CASSPTGGYEQYF.

This chain uses TRBV13 with TRBJ1-2, with 7 bases that match TRBD1. The germline V gene has CDR1 PRHDT and CDR2 FYEKMQ (reference sequence). V lost 0 bases to trimming and J lost 8 bases; unmatched junction nucleotides: 12. The CDR3 runs to 16 residues. DNA of the CDR3: TGTGCCAGCAGCTTAGGGAATTTAGGGGGCCCGAGGGGCTACACCTTC. It yields the protein CASSLGNLGGPRGYTF.

The J gene is TRBJ1-1, the V gene TRBV9; D might be TRBD1 (5 bases). The germline gives CDR1 SGDLS, CDR2 YYNGEE. Trimming removed 0 bases from V and 1 base from J, with 7 bases in between. This CDR3 region has 14 residues. As DNA, the CDR3 is TGTGCCAGCAGCGTAGACGGGGGGAACACTGAAGCTTTCTTT. This codes for CASSVDGGNTEAFF.

This chain links TRBV19 with TRBJ2-7, with D possibly being TRBD2 (5 bases). This CDR3 is built from 15 residues. Trimming left V 8 bases short and J 5 bases short, with 22 bases between. Germline-derived CDR1 and CDR2 are LNHDA and SQIVND (reference sequence). The CDR3 sequence is CASSHPPGGSDEQYF. In DNA, the CDR3 is TGTGCCAGTTCCCACCCCCCAGGCGGGTCCGACGAGCAGTACTTC.

The chain couples TRBV14 to TRBJ2-7, with D tentatively TRBD2 (6 bases). This CDR3 region has 15 residues. CDR1 and CDR2 from the germline V gene are SGHDN and FVKESK. Trimming took off 1 base at V and 6 bases at J, with 16 bases between the two ends. For the CDR3, the DNA is TGTGCCAGCAGCCAAGTAGGAGGGGTCCGGTTCGAGCAGTACTTC. It yields the protein CASSQVGGVRFEQYF.